This T cell receptor (beta chain) emerged from a study of vaccination and CD4 T cells after COVID-19. Treatment noted: roughly 10-day PBMC culture with coronavirus spike peptide pools or control peptides (ViraFEST assay). Germline CDR1 ENHRY, CDR2 SYGVKD. The CDR3 covers 15 residues. Trimming removed 3 bases from V and 7 bases from J; junction bases left unmatched: 7. Cultured CD4+ T-cell DNA underwent Oncomine TCR Beta short-read sequencing. TCRdb re-derived calls from the PCR reads in MiXCR, one entry per CDR3 protein. The data contain some 21,000 distinct CDR3 sequences, about 40% of them singletons. Details on this clonotype: The target antigen is unknown.

The material sequenced was CD4+ T cells from blood, cultured in vitro, taken before SARS-CoV-2 vaccination. This chain uses TRBV10-3 with TRBJ1-5; 9 nucleotides line up with TRBD1. This TCR came from a human donor who had recovered from COVID-19. The CDR3 nucleotides are TGTGCCATCAGTGATGGGACAGGGTCATCGCAGCCCCAGCATTTT. Translation: CAISDGTGSSQPQHF.